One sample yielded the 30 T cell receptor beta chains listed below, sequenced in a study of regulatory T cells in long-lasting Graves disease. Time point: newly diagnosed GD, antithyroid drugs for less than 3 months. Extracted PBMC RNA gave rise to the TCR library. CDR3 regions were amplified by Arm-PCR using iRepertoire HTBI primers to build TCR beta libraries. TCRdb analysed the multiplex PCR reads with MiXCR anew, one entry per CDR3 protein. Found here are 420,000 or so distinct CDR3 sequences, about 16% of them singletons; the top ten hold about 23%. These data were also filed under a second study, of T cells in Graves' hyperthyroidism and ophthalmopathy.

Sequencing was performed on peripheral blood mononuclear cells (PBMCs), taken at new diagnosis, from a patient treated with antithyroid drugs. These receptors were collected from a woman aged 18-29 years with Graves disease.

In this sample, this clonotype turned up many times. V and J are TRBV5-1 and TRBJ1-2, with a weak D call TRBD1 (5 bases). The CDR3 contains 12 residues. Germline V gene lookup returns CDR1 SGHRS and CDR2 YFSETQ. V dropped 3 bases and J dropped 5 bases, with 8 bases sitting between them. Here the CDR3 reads CASSYTGYGYTF. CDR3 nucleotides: TGCGCCAGCAGCTACACAGGTTATGGCTACACCTTC. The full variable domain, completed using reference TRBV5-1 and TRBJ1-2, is KAGVTQTPRYLIKTRGQQVTLSCSPISGHRSVSWYQQTPGQGLQFLFEYFSETQRNKGNFPGRFSGRQFSNSRSEMNVSTLELGDSALYLCASSYTGYGYTFGSGTRLTVV.

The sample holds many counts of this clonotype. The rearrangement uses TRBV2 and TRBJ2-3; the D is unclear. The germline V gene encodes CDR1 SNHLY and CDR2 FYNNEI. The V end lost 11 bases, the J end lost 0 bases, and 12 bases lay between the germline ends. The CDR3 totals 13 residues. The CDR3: CAANFPSTDTQYF. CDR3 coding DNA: TGTGCCGCAAACTTCCCTAGCACAGATACGCAGTATTTT.

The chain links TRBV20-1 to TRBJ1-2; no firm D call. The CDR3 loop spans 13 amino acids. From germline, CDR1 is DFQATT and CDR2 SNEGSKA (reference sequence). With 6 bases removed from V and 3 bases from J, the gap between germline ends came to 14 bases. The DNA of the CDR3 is TGCAGTGCCACATCAGGTCTCCACTATGGCTACACCTTC. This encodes CSATSGLHYGYTF.

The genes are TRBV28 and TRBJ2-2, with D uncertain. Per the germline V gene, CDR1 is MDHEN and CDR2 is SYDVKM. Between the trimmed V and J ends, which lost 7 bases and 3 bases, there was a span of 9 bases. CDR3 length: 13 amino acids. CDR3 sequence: CASTSWDTGELFF. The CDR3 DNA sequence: TGTGCCAGCACCTCGTGGGACACCGGGGAGCTGTTTTTT.

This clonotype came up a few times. Written as DNA, the CDR3 is TGTGCCAGTAGTACCCAGGACAGGGTAACAGATACGCAGTATTTT. Its protein product is CASSTQDRVTDTQYF. This sequence joins TRBV19 and TRBJ2-3; 8 nucleotides match TRBD1. V lost 4 bases and J lost 3; bases outside the gene matches: 6. CDR1 is LNHDA, CDR2 SQIVND, per germline (reference sequence). The CDR3 consists of 15 residues. Drawing the rest from reference TRBV19 and TRBJ2-3, the complete variable domain is DGGITQSPKYLFRKEGQNVTLSCEQNLNHDAMYWYRQDPGQGLRLIYYSQIVNDFQKGDIAEGYSVSREKKESFPLTVTSAQKNPTAFYLCASSTQDRVTDTQYFGPGTRLTVL.

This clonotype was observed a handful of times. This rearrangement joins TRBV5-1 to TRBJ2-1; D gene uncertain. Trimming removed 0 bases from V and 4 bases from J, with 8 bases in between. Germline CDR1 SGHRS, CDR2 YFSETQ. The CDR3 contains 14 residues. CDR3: CASSLGPNYNEQFF. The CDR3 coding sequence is TGCGCCAGCAGCTTGGGCCCAAATTACAATGAGCAGTTCTTC.

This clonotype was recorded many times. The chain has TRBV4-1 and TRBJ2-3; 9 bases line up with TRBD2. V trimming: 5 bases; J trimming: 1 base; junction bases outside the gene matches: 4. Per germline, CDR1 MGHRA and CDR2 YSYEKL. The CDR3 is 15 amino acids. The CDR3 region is CASSRQREGTDTQYF. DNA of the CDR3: TGCGCCAGCAGCAGGCAGCGGGAGGGCACAGATACGCAGTATTTT.

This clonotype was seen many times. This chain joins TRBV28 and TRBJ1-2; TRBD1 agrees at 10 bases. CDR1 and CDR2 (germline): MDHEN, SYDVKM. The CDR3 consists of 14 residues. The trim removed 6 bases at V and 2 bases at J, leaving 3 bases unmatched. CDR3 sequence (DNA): TGTGCCAGCAGCGAGGGACAGGGGAACTATGGCTACACCTTC. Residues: CASSEGQGNYGYTF.

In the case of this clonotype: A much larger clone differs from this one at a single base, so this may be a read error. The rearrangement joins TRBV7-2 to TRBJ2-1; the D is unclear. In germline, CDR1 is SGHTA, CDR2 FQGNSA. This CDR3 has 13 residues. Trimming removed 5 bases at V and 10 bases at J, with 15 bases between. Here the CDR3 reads CASSLQALYEQFF. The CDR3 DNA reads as TGTGCCAGCAGCCTCCAGGCACTTTACGAGCAGTTCTTC.

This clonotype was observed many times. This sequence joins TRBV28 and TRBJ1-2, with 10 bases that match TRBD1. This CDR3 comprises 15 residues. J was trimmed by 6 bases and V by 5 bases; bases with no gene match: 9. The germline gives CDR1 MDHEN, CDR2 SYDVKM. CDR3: CASSPPTGGVNGYTF. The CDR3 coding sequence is TGTGCCAGCAGTCCCCCGACAGGGGGCGTCAATGGCTACACCTTC.

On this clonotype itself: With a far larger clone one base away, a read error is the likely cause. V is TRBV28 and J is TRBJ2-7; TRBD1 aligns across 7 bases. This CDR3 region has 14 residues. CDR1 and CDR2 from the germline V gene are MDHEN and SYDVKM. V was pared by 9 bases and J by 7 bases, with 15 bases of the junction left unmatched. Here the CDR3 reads CASLTGERVNEQYF. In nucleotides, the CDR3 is TGTGCCAGTCTTACAGGGGAGAGGGTGAATGAGCAGTACTTC.

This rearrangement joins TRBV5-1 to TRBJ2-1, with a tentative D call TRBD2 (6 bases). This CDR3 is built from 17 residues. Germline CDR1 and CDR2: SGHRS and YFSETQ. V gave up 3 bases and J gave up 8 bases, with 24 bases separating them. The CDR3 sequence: CASSSRSRTGRGDEQFF. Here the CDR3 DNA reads TGCGCCAGCAGCTCGAGAAGTAGAACCGGGAGAGGAGATGAGCAGTTCTTC.

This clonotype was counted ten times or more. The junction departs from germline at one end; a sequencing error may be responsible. In DNA form, the CDR3 reads TGCGCCAGCAGGTTGGACGCGAGCTCCTACAATGAGCAGTTCTTC. This sequence encodes CASRLDASSYNEQFF. The chain couples TRBV5-1 to TRBJ2-1, with unresolved D. Germline CDR1 reads SGHRS; CDR2 reads YFSETQ. The CDR3 loop spans 15 amino acids.

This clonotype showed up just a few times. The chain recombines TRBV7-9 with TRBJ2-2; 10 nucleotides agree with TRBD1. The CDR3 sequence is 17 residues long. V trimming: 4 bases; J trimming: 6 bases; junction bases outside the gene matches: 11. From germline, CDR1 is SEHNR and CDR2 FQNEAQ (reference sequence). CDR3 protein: CASSSQTGGLVSGELFF. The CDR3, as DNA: TGTGCCAGCAGCTCACAGACAGGGGGCTTGGTATCCGGGGAGCTGTTTTTT. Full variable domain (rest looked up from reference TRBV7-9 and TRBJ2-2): DTGVSQNPRHKITKRGQNVTFRCDPISEHNRLYWYRQTLGQGPEFLTYFQNEAQLEKSRLLSDRFSAERPKGSFSTLEIQRTEQGDSAMYLCASSSQTGGLVSGELFFGEGSRLTVL.

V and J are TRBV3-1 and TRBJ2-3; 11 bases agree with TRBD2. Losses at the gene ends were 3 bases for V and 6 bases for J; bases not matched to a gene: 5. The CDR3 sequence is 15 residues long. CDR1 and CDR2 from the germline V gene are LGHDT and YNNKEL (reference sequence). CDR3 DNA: TGTGCCAGCAGCCACGGGACTAGCGGTTGGGATACGCAGTATTTT. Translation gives CASSHGTSGWDTQYF.

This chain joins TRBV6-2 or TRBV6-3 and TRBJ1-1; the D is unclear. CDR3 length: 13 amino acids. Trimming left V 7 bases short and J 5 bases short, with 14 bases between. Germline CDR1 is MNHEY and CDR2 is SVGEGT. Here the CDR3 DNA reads TGTGCCAGCAAGGTCGGGGTCTGGACTGAAGCTTTCTTT. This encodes CASKVGVWTEAFF.

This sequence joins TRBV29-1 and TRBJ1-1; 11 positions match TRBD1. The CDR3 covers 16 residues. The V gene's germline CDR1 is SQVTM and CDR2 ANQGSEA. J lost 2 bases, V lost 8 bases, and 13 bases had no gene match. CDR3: CSFQLGTGGSNTEAFF. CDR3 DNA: TGCAGCTTCCAGTTAGGGACAGGGGGAAGTAACACTGAAGCTTTCTTT.

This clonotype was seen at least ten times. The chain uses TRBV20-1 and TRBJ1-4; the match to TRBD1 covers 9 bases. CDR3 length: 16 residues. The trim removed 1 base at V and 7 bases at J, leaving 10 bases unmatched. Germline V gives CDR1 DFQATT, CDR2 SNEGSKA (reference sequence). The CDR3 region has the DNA TGCAGTGCTAGAGGCCTACAGGGGGCGCGGGGTGAAAAACTGTTTTTT. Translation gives CSARGLQGARGEKLFF.

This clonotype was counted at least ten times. CDR3 loop: CASGSSSYNEQFF. CDR3 coding DNA: TGTGCCAGCGGGTCCTCCTCCTACAATGAGCAGTTCTTC. The chain has TRBV28 and TRBJ2-1; D not resolved. The germline gives CDR1 MDHEN, CDR2 SYDVKM. The CDR3 consists of 13 residues. Between the trimmed V and J ends, which lost 8 bases and 0 bases, there was a span of 8 bases.

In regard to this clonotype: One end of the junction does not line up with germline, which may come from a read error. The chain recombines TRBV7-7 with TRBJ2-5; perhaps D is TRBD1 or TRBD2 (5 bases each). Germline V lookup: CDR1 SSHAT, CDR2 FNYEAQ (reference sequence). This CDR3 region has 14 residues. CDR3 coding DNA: TGTGCTAGCAGCTCAGGGACGTACCAAGAGACCCAGTACTTC. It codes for CASSSGTYQETQYF.

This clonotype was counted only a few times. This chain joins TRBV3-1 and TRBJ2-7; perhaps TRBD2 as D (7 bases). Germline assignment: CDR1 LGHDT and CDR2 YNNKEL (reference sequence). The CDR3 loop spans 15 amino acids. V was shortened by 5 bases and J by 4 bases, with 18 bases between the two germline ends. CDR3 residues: CASSEGGGLIYEQYF. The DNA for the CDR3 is TGTGCCAGCAGCGAAGGGGGGGGACTGATATACGAGCAGTACTTC.

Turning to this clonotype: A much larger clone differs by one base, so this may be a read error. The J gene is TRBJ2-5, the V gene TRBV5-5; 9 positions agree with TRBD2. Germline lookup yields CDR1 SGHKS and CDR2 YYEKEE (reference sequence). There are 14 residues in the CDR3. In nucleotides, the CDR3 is TGTGCCAGCAGCTCAGCGGGAGGCCAAGAGACCCGGTACTTC. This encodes CASSSAGGQETRYF.

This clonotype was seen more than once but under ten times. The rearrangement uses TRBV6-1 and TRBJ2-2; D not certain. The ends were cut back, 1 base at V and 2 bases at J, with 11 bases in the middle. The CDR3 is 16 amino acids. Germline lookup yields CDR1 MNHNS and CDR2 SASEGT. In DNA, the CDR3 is TGTGCCAGCAGTGAAGAATGGGGATTTAACACCGGGGAGCTGTTTTTT. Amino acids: CASSEEWGFNTGELFF.

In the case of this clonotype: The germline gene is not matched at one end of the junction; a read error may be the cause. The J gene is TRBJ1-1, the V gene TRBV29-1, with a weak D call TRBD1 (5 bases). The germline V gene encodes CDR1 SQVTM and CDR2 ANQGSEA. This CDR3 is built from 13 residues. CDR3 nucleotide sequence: TGCGGCGTTGAACGACAGCAGAACACTGAAGCTTTCTTT. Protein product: CGVERQQNTEAFF.

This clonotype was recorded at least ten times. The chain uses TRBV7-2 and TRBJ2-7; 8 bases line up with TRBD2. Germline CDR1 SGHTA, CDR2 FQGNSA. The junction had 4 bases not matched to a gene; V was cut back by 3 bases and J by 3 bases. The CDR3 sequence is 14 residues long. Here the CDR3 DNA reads TGTGCCAGCAGCTTGGGACTAGTGAACTACGAGCAGTACTTC. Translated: CASSLGLVNYEQYF.

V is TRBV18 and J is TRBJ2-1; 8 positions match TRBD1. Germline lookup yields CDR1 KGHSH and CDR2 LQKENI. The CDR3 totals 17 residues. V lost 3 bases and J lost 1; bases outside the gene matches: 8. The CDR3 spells CASSPGDRRGSYNEQFF. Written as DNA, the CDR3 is TGTGCCAGCTCACCGGGGGACAGGAGGGGGTCCTACAATGAGCAGTTCTTC.

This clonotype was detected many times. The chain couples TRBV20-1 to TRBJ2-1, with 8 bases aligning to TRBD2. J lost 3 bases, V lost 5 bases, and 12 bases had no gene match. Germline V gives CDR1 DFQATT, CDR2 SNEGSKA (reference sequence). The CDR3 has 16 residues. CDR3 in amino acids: CSARLPRGGIYNEQFF. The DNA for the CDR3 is TGCAGTGCTCGGCTACCCCGGGGGGGCATCTACAATGAGCAGTTCTTC.

DNA for the CDR3: TGTGCCACCAGTGACCCCGGAAGCGTGACAGATACGCAGTATTTT. Translating gives CATSDPGSVTDTQYF. V usage is TRBV24-1 and J usage is TRBJ2-3, with no clear D. The germline V and J ends were trimmed by 4 bases and 3 bases, with 13 bases remaining between them. CDR1 and CDR2 from the germline V gene are KGHDR and SFDVKD. CDR3 size: 15 residues.

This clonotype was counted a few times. The CDR3 sequence: CASSDRTGTETSGANVLTF. For the CDR3, the DNA is TGTGCCAGCAGCGACAGAACCGGGACCGAAACCTCTGGGGCCAACGTCCTGACTTTC. This chain links TRBV7-6 with TRBJ2-6; D is possibly TRBD1 or TRBD2 (5 bases each). The germline V gene has CDR1 SGHVS and CDR2 FNYEAQ. Trimming stripped 5 bases from V and 0 bases from J, with 20 bases between. The CDR3 totals 19 residues.

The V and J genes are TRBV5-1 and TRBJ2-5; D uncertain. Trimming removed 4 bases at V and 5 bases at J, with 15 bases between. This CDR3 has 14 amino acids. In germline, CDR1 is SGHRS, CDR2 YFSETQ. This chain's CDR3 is CASSTGPRSETQYF. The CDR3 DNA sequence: TGCGCCAGCAGCACCGGACCCAGGAGCGAGACCCAGTACTTC.